The rows below give T cell receptor beta chains drawn from one sample of a study of blood T cell repertoires in COVID-19. Libraries were prepared by immunoSEQ multiplex PCR; TCRdb keeps only in-frame clonotypes and omits some of them. This sample has about 280,000 clones, with approximately 91% found just once. Sequencing was carried out using peripheral blood. These receptors were collected from a woman aged 25 to 39 with COVID-19, enrolled during active disease. The CDR3 runs from the conserved cysteine through the conserved F or W. The D gene is left open where the match is weak. Size values are once, few and many counts, or a class for expanded clones, and some rows have none.

J | V | D | size | CDR3 | DNA
TRBJ2-4 | TRBV25-1 | - | - | CASSAHRVQYF | TGTGCCAGCAGTGCTCACAGGGTTCAGTACTTC
TRBJ2-3 | TRBV6-2/TRBV6-3 | TRBD1 | once | CASSWGQGITDTQYF | TGTGCCAGCAGTTGGGGACAGGGGATCACAGATACGCAGTATTTT
TRBJ1-4 | TRBV19 | - | - | CASSATSSTNEKLFF | TGTGCCAGTAGTGCCACATCGTCAACTAATGAAAAACTGTTTTTT
TRBJ2-1 | TRBV24-1 | TRBD1 | - | CATSDLAPRQGSYNEQFF | TGTGCCACCAGTGATTTAGCTCCGCGACAGGGCTCCTACAATGAGCAGTTCTTC
TRBJ2-2 | TRBV4-1 | - | - | CASSHGLQVNTGELFF | TGCGCCAGCAGCCACGGGTTACAGGTTAACACCGGGGAGCTGTTTTTT
TRBJ1-6 | TRBV10-3 | TRBD1 | - | CATRPGQGESPLHF | TGTGCCACCCGCCCCGGACAGGGGGAGTCACCCCTCCACTTT
TRBJ1-1 | TRBV6-5 | - | - | CASTRGGNTEAFF | TGTGCCAGCACCCGGGGGGGGAACACTGAAGCTTTCTTT
TRBJ1-3 | TRBV7-7 | - | - | CASSLIQGNTIYF | TGTGCTAGCAGCTTAATACAGGGAAACACCATATATTTT
TRBJ2-2 | TRBV5-1 | TRBD2 | - | CASSLDPSSGIITGELFF | TGCGCCAGCAGCTTGGACCCCTCTAGCGGGATAATCACCGGGGAGCTGTTTTTT
TRBJ2-5 | TRBV30 | TRBD1 | - | CAWSVTGGAGTQYF | TGTGCCTGGAGTGTGACAGGGGGCGCGGGGACCCAGTACTTC
TRBJ1-2 | TRBV7-3 | - | - | CASSRQTNYGYTF | TGTGCCAGCAGCCGACAGACTAACTATGGCTACACCTTC
TRBJ2-7 | TRBV5-1 | - | - | CASSFGGPRNEQYF | TGCGCCAGCAGCTTCGGGGGACCCCGGAACGAGCAGTACTTC
TRBJ1-2 | TRBV19 | TRBD1 | - | CASSLQGANGYTF | TGTGCCAGTAGTCTACAGGGGGCGAATGGCTACACCTTC
TRBJ2-3 | TRBV2 | - | once | CASSIPGGTDTQYF | TGTGCCAGCAGCATCCCGGGGGGCACAGATACGCAGTATTTT
TRBJ2-7 | TRBV4-3 | - | - | CASSQDRTDYEQYF | TGCGCCAGCAGCCAAGATCGGACTGACTACGAGCAGTACTTC
TRBJ1-5 | TRBV28 | TRBD1 | - | CASSLGQGSEHF | TGTGCCAGCAGTCTTGGACAGGGCTCCGAGCATTTT
TRBJ2-1 | TRBV20-1 | - | - | CSASGYSSYNEQFF | TGCAGTGCTAGTGGCTACAGCTCCTACAATGAGCAGTTCTTC
TRBJ2-1 | TRBV24-1 | - | - | CATSDSVWARGHNEQFF | TGTGCCACCAGTGATTCAGTTTGGGCGCGGGGACACAATGAGCAGTTCTTC
TRBJ1-1 | TRBV30 | - | - | CAWAPGSNTEAFF | TGTGCCTGGGCCCCCGGTTCGAACACTGAAGCTTTCTTT
TRBJ2-7 | TRBV6-5 | - | - | CASNRREKEEQYF | TGTGCCAGCAATAGGAGGGAGAAGGAAGAGCAGTACTTC
TRBJ2-7 | TRBV9 | TRBD2 | few | CASSETSGSYEQYF | TGTGCCAGCAGCGAAACTAGCGGGAGTTATGAGCAGTACTTC
TRBJ2-2 | TRBV18 | - | - | CASSPRDTGELFF | TGTGCCAGCTCACCTCGAGATACCGGGGAGCTGTTTTTT
TRBJ2-6 | TRBV18 | - | - | CASSPPGRGANVLTF | TGTGCCAGCTCACCACCGGGGAGAGGGGCCAACGTCCTGACTTTC
TRBJ2-7 | TRBV30 | - | - | CAWSSGRYEQYF | TGTGCCTGGAGCTCAGGGAGGTACGAGCAGTACTTC
TRBJ2-1 | TRBV20-1 | TRBD2 | - | CSASGLAGGNEQFF | TGCAGTGCTAGTGGCCTAGCGGGAGGAAATGAGCAGTTCTTC
TRBJ2-5 | TRBV28 | TRBD2 | - | CASSSGLAKETQYF | TGTGCCAGCAGTTCGGGACTAGCAAAAGAGACCCAGTACTTC
TRBJ2-3 | TRBV6-6 | TRBD2 | - | CASWSGGVPDTQYF | TGTGCCAGTTGGTCGGGAGGGGTCCCAGATACGCAGTATTTT
TRBJ2-5 | TRBV5-4 | TRBD2 | - | CASSTGTTEETQYF | TGTGCCAGCAGCACTGGGACTACCGAAGAGACCCAGTACTTC
TRBJ1-5 | TRBV7-3 | TRBD1 | - | CASSQTDSAGTGKDSNQPQHF | TGTGCCAGCAGCCAAACCGATAGCGCCGGGACAGGGAAAGATAGCAATCAGCCCCAGCATTTT
TRBJ1-2 | TRBV7-9 | TRBD1 | - | CASSLTGVGYTF | TGTGCCAGCAGCTTGACAGGGGTTGGCTACACCTTC
TRBJ2-3 | TRBV2 | - | - | CASSVGNRASTDTQYF | TGTGCCAGCAGTGTGGGTAACAGGGCTAGCACAGATACGCAGTATTTT
TRBJ2-2 | TRBV3-1/TRBV3-2 | - | - | CASSRASTGELFF | TGTGCCAGCAGCCGAGCTTCGACCGGGGAGCTGTTTTTT
TRBJ1-6 | TRBV2 | - | - | CASSVEETGNSPLHF | TGTGCCAGCAGTGTTGAAGAGACAGGCAATTCACCCCTCCACTTT
TRBJ2-7 | TRBV7-9 | TRBD2 | - | CASSALAGRSYEQYF | TGTGCCAGCAGCGCACTAGCGGGAAGGTCCTACGAGCAGTACTTC
TRBJ1-1 | TRBV5-4 | - | few | CASSLVGQPNTEAFF | TGTGCCAGCAGCTTGGTTGGGCAGCCGAACACTGAAGCTTTCTTT
TRBJ2-7 | TRBV5-6 | TRBD2 | - | CASSLAGGAREQYF | TGTGCCAGCAGCTTGGCGGGGGGTGCTCGCGAGCAGTACTTC
TRBJ1-1 | TRBV7-8 | TRBD1 | - | CASSLRGTVEAFF | TGTGCCAGCAGCTTAAGGGGGACAGTTGAAGCTTTCTTT
TRBJ2-1 | TRBV24-1 | - | - | CATSEPKGHNEQFF | TGTGCCACCAGTGAGCCTAAGGGGCACAATGAGCAGTTCTTC
TRBJ2-1 | TRBV2 | TRBD1 | many | CASGTGMNEQFF | TGTGCCAGCGGGACAGGGATGAATGAGCAGTTCTTC
TRBJ2-2 | TRBV25-1 | - | - | CASSWGLPNTGELFF | TGTGCCAGCAGTTGGGGACTTCCGAACACCGGGGAGCTGTTTTTT
TRBJ2-5 | TRBV9 | TRBD1 | once | CASSPTGVETQYF | TGTGCCAGCAGCCCGACAGGGGTAGAGACCCAGTACTTC
TRBJ2-1 | TRBV19 | TRBD2 | - | CASSLLAGGDNEQFF | TGTGCCAGTAGTCTCCTAGCGGGAGGGGACAATGAGCAGTTCTTC
TRBJ2-7 | TRBV13 | TRBD1 | - | CASSLPRLTGSNEQYF | TGTGCCAGCAGCCTCCCCCGGCTGACAGGGAGCAACGAGCAGTACTTC
TRBJ2-1 | TRBV24-1 | TRBD1 | - | CATSDSGTAINNEQFF | TGTGCCACCAGTGACTCCGGGACAGCGATTAACAATGAGCAGTTCTTC
TRBJ2-1 | TRBV7-9 | - | - | CASSSRDNEQFF | TGTGCCAGCAGCTCTAGAGACAATGAGCAGTTCTTC
TRBJ2-3 | TRBV9 | - | - | CASSVGLATADTQYF | TGTGCCAGCAGCGTAGGGCTAGCTACGGCAGATACGCAGTATTTT
TRBJ2-3 | TRBV14 | TRBD2 | - | CASSRPGLAGRDTQYF | TGTGCCAGCAGCCGTCCGGGACTAGCGGGACGAGATACGCAGTATTTT
TRBJ2-7 | TRBV21-1 | - | - | CASSKGGTSGSREQYF | TGTGCCAGCAGCAAAGGGGGGACTAGCGGGAGCCGCGAGCAGTACTTC
TRBJ2-5 | TRBV4-2 | - | - | CASSQDPGEGETQYF | TGTGCCAGCAGCCAAGATCCCGGGGAAGGGGAGACCCAGTACTTC
TRBJ1-1 | TRBV12-3/TRBV12-4 | - | - | CASSTRPLVAFF | TGTGCCAGCAGCACTAGACCTTTGGTAGCTTTCTTT
TRBJ1-5 | TRBV5-1 | - | - | CASSPEAASGQPQHF | TGCGCCAGCAGCCCCGAGGCGGCCTCTGGACAGCCCCAGCATTTT
TRBJ1-1 | TRBV5-1 | - | few | CASNPDSTNTEAFF | TGCGCCAGCAACCCGGACAGTACTAACACTGAAGCTTTCTTT
TRBJ2-5 | TRBV2 | TRBD2 | - | CASSLSGTTQETQYF | TGTGCCAGCAGTCTCTCCGGGACTACGCAAGAGACCCAGTACTTC
TRBJ1-4 | TRBV27 | - | - | CASSSRVATNEKLFF | TGTGCCAGCAGTTCCCGAGTTGCAACTAATGAAAAACTGTTTTTT
TRBJ1-1 | TRBV18 | - | - | CASSPLAENTEAFF | TGTGCCAGCTCACCACTCGCAGAGAACACTGAAGCTTTCTTT
TRBJ1-2 | TRBV6-5 | - | - | CASSYSTDPYGYTF | TGTGCCAGCAGTTACTCGACAGACCCCTATGGCTACACCTTC
TRBJ2-5 | TRBV28 | TRBD2 | - | CASSLLAGEAETQYF | TGTGCCAGCAGTTTGCTAGCGGGAGAGGCAGAGACCCAGTACTTC
TRBJ1-5 | TRBV5-8 | - | few | CASSGRGVTSNQPQHF | TGTGCCAGCAGCGGGCGGGGGGTGACGAGCAATCAGCCCCAGCATTTT